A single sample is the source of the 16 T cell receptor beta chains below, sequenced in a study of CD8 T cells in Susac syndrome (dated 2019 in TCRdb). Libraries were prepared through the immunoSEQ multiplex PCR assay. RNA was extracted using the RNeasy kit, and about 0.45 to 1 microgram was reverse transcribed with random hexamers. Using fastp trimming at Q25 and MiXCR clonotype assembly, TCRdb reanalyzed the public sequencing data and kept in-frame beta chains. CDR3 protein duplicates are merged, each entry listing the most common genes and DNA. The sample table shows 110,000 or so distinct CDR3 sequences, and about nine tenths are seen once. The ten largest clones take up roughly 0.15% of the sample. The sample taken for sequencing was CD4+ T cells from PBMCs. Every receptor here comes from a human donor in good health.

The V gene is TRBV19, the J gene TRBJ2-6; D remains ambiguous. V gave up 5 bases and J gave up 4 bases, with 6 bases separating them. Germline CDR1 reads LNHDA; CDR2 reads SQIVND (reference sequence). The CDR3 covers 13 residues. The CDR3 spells CASSFQGANVLTF. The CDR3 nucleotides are TGTGCCAGTAGTTTCCAAGGGGCCAACGTCCTGACTTTC.

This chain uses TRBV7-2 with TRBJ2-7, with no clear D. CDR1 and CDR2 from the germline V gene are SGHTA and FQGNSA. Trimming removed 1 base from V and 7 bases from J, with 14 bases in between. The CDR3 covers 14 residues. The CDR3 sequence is CASSLDGVTREQYF. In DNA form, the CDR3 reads TGTGCCAGCAGCTTAGACGGAGTAACCCGGGAGCAGTACTTC. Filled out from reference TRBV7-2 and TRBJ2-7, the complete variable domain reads GAGVSQSPSNKVTEKGKDVELRCDPISGHTALYWYRQSLGQGLEFLIYFQGNSAPDKSGLPSDRFSAERTGGSVSTLTIQRTQQEDSAVYLCASSLDGVTREQYFGPGTRLTVT.

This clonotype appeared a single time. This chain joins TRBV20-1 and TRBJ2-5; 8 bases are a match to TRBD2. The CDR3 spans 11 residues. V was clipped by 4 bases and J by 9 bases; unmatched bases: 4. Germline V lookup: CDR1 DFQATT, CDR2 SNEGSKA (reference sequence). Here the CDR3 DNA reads TGCAGTGCTATTTACGGGGGGGCCCAGTACTTC. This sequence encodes CSAIYGGAQYF.

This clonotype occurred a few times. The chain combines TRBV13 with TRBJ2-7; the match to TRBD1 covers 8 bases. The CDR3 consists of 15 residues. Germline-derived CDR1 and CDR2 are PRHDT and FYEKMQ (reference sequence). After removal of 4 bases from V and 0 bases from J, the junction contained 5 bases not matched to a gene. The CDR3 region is CASSWDRTRSYEQYF. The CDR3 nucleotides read TGTGCCAGCAGCTGGGACAGGACTCGCTCCTACGAGCAGTACTTC.

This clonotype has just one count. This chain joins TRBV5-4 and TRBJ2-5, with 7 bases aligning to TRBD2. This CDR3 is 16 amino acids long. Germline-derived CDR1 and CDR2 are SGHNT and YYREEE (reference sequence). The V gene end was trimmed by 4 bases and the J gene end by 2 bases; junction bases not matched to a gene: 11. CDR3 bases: TGTGCCAGCAGCGAGAACTGGGGTAGCGGGCAAGAGACCCAGTACTTC. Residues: CASSENWGSGQETQYF.

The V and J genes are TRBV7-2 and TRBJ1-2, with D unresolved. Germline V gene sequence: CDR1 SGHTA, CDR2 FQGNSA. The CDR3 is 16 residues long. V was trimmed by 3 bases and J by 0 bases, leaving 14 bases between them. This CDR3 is CASSLRLEFSNYGYTF. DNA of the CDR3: TGTGCCAGCAGCTTGAGGCTGGAGTTCTCTAACTATGGCTACACCTTC.

CDR3 sequence: CASSQTRDEQYF. As DNA, the CDR3 is TGTGCCAGCAGCCAAACAAGGGACGAGCAGTACTTC. V gene TRBV12-3 or TRBV12-4 combines with J gene TRBJ2-7; the D is unclear. CDR3 length equals 12 residues. Trimming removed 6 bases at V and 5 bases at J, with 11 bases between.

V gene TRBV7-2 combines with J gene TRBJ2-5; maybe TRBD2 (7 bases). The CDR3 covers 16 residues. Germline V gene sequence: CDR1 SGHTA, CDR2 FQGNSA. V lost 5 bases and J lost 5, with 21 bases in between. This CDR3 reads CASSLSLGGGRETQYF. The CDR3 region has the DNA TGTGCCAGCAGCCTTTCCCTAGGGGGGGGGAGGGAGACCCAGTACTTC.

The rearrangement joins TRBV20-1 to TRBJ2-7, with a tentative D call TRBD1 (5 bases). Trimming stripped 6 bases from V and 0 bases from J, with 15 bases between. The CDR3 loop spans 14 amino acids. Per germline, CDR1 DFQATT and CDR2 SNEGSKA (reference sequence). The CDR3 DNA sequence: TGCAGTGCGGTTGGGGCAGGACGCTCCTACGAGCAGTACTTC. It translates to CSAVGAGRSYEQYF.

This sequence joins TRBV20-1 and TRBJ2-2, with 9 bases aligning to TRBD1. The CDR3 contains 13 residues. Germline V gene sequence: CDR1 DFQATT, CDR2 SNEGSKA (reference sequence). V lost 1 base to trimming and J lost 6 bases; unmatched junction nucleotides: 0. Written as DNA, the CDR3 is TGCAGTGCTAGAGGGACAGGGGCCGGGGAGCTGTTTTTT. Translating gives CSARGTGAGELFF.

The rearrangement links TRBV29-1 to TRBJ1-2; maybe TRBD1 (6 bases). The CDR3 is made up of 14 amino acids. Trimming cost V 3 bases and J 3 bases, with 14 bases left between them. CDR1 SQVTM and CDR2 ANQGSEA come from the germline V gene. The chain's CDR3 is CSVDFRGQDYGYTF. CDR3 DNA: TGCAGCGTTGATTTTCGGGGGCAAGACTATGGCTACACCTTC.

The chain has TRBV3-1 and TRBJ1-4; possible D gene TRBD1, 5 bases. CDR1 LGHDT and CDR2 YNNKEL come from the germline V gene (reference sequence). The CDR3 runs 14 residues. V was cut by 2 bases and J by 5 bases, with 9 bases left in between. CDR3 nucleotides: TGTGCCAGCAGCCAATTTCAGGGAAATGAAAAACTGTTTTTT. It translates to CASSQFQGNEKLFF.

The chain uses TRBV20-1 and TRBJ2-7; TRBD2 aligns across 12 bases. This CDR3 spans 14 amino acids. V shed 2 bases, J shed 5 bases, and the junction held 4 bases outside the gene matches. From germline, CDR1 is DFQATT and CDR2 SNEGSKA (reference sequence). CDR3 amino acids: CSARLAGGPNEQYF. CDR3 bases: TGCAGTGCTAGACTAGCGGGAGGGCCAAACGAGCAGTACTTC.

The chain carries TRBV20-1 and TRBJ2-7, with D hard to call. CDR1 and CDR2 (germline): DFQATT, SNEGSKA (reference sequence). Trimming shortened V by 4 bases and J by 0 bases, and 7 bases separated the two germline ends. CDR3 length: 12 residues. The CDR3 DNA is TGCAGTGCTAAGAGTATCTCCTACGAGCAGTACTTC. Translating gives CSAKSISYEQYF.

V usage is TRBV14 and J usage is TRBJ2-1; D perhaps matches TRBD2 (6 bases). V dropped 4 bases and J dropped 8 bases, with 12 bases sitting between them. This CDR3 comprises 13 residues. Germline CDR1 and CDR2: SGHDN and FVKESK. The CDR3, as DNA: TGTGCCAGCAGCCTTTGGGGAGGCGATGAGCAGTTCTTC. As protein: CASSLWGGDEQFF.

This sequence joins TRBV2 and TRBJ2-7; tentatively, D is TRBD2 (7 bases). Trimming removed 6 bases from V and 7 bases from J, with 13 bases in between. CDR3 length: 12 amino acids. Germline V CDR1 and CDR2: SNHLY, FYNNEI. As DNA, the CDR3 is TGTGCCAGCAGGGGGGGGCCCCAAGAGCAGTACTTC. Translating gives CASRGGPQEQYF.